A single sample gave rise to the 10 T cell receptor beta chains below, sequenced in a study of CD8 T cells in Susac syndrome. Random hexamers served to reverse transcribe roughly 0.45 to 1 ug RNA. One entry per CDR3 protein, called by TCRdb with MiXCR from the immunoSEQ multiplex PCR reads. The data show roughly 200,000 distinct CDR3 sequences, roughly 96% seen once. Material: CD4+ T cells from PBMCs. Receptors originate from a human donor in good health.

CDR3 residues: CASSLAQGWDQPQHF. Here the CDR3 DNA reads TGTGCCAGCAGCTTAGCGCAGGGTTGGGATCAGCCCCAGCATTTT. This sequence joins TRBV7-2 and TRBJ1-5; possibly TRBD1 for D (5 bases). The V end lost 0 bases, the J end lost 5 bases, and 11 bases lay between the germline ends. Germline CDR1 and CDR2: SGHTA and FQGNSA. The CDR3 is 15 residues long.

CDR3 loop: CASSLGWANTEAFF. The CDR3 coding sequence is TGTGCCAGCAGCTTAGGGTGGGCGAACACTGAAGCTTTCTTT. The rearrangement links TRBV7-2 to TRBJ1-1, with D hard to call. Germline CDR1 and CDR2: SGHTA and FQGNSA. V lost 1 base and J 1 base, leaving 7 bases between the germline ends. CDR3 length: 14 amino acids.

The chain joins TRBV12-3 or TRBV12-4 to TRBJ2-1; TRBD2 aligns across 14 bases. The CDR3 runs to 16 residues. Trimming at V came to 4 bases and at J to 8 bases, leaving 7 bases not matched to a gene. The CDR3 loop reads CASSSGLAGGRDEQFF. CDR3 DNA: TGTGCCAGCAGTTCAGGACTAGCGGGGGGTAGGGATGAGCAGTTCTTC.

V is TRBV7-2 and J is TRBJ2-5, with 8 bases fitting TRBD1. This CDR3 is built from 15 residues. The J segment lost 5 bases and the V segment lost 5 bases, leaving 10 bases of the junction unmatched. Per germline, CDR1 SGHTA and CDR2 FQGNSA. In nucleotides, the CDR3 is TGTGCCAGCAGCCTCGACAGGGGTCTTGGGGAGACCCAGTACTTC. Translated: CASSLDRGLGETQYF.

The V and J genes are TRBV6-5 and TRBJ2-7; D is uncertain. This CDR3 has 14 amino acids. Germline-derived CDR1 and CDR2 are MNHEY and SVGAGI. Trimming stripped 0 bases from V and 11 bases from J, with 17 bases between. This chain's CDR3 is CASSYSPLRGSKYF. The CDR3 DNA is TGTGCCAGCAGTTACTCTCCATTACGTGGGTCTAAGTACTTC.

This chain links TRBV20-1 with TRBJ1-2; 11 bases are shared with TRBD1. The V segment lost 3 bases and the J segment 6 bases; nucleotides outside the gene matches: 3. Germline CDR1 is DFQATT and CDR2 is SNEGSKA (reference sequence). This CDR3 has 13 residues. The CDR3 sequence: CSARDRGHDGYTF. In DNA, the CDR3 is TGCAGTGCTAGGGACAGGGGGCACGATGGCTACACCTTC.

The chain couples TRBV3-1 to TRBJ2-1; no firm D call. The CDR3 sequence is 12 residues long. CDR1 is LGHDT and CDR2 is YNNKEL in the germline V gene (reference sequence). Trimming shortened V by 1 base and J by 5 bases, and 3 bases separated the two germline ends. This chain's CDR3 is CASSQADNEQFF. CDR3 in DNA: TGTGCCAGCAGCCAAGCTGACAATGAGCAGTTCTTC.

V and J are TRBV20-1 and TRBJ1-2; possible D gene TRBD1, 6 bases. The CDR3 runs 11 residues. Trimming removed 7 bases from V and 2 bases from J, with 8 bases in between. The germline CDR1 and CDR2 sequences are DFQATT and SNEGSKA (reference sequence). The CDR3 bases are TGCAGTGGAACAGGGAACTATGGCTACACCTTC. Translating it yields CSGTGNYGYTF.

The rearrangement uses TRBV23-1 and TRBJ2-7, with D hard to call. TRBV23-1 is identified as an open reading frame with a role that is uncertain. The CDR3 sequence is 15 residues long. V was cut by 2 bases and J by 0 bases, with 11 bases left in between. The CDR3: CASSQRTPDSYEQYV. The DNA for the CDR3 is TGCGCCAGCAGTCAACGGACGCCAGACTCCTACGAGCAGTACGTC.

The CDR3 sequence: CSVDGGGQWGTDTQYF. The CDR3 DNA reads as TGCAGCGTTGATGGAGGGGGACAGTGGGGGACAGATACGCAGTATTTT. The chain links TRBV29-1 to TRBJ2-3; weak D call: TRBD1 (7 bases). The germline V and J ends were trimmed by 3 bases and 3 bases, with 19 bases remaining between them. This CDR3 is built from 16 residues. In germline, CDR1 is SQVTM, CDR2 ANQGSEA.